The 27 T cell receptor beta chains below all came from one sample that was sequenced in a study of regulatory T cells in long-lasting Graves disease. TCR beta libraries were built with iRepertoire HTBI primers and Arm-PCR of CDR3 regions. One entry per CDR3 protein, called by TCRdb with MiXCR from the multiplex PCR reads. Of some 410,000 distinct CDR3 sequences in the sample, less than 20% are singletons; the top ten hold 9.5% to 12%. Indicated time point: newly diagnosed GD, antithyroid drugs for less than 3 months. The authors made the TCR library using RNA they extracted from PBMCs. These data also formed part of another study, on T cells in Graves' hyperthyroidism and ophthalmopathy.

The source was peripheral blood mononuclear cells (PBMCs), collected at new diagnosis, from a patient treated with antithyroid drugs. These receptors all stem from a woman in her 30s with Graves disease.

This clonotype was recorded a few times. The chain employs TRBV11-2 and TRBJ1-3; D gene ambiguous. V lost 0 bases and J 0 bases, leaving 6 bases between the germline ends. This CDR3 has 15 residues. Germline CDR1 is SGHAT and CDR2 is FQNNGV. CDR3 bases: TGTGCCAGCAGCTTAGAAGGATTCTCTGGAAACACCATATATTTT. This codes for CASSLEGFSGNTIYF.

Details on this clonotype: Since a much larger clone is just one base distant, this may be a read error. The CDR3 loop reads CSAPPGGGSDMQYF. The CDR3 DNA sequence: TGCAGTGCCCCTCCCGGCGGGGGGTCAGATATGCAGTATTTT. The chain joins TRBV20-1 to TRBJ2-3; 8 bases line up with TRBD2. The CDR3 runs to 14 residues. Looked up from germline, CDR1 is DFQATT and CDR2 is SNEGSKA (reference sequence).

In its sample, this clonotype was seen many times. The chain combines TRBV10-3 with TRBJ1-1; 8 bases match TRBD1. With 3 bases clipped from V and 7 bases from J, the junction kept 7 bases outside the gene matches. The CDR3 contains 14 residues. In germline, CDR1 is ENHRY, CDR2 SYGVKD. The CDR3 region has the DNA TGTGCCATCAGTGACCCCGGGACAGGACTTGAAGCTTTCTTT. It encodes CAISDPGTGLEAFF.

This clonotype was counted only a few times. The chain employs TRBV20-1 and TRBJ2-1, with D uncertain. The CDR3 is 12 amino acids. Trimming removed 0 bases from V and 7 bases from J, with 7 bases in between. CDR1 and CDR2 from the germline V gene are DFQATT and SNEGSKA (reference sequence). The CDR3 DNA follows: TGCAGTGCTAGAGATAAGAGTAATGAGCAGTTCTTC. This encodes CSARDKSNEQFF.

The chain combines TRBV7-2 with TRBJ1-6; 7 bases map to TRBD1. The germline V gene has CDR1 SGHTA and CDR2 FQGNSA. The CDR3 covers 15 residues. The V segment lost 1 base and the J segment 10 bases; nucleotides outside the gene matches: 7. The CDR3 is CASSLGDREFSPLHF. The CDR3 nucleotides read TGTGCCAGCAGCTTAGGAGACAGGGAGTTCTCACCCCTCCACTTT.

Many counts were recorded for this clonotype. The V gene is TRBV20-1, the J gene TRBJ2-2; 14 nucleotides agree with TRBD2. The V segment lost 1 base and the J segment 8 bases; nucleotides outside the gene matches: 6. This CDR3 spans 16 amino acids. Germline V CDR1 and CDR2: DFQATT, SNEGSKA (reference sequence). In DNA form, the CDR3 reads TGCAGTGCTAGAGGCCCGACTAGCGGGAGGGGGGGGGAGCTGTTTTTT. This sequence encodes CSARGPTSGRGGELFF.

This clonotype has a count of ten or more. Compared with germline, one end of the junction differs, possibly owing to a read error. The rearrangement joins TRBV12-5 to TRBJ2-7, with D possibly being TRBD2 (5 bases). This CDR3 spans 13 amino acids. Germline V gene lookup returns CDR1 LGHNT and CDR2 FRNRAP. The CDR3 DNA follows: TGTGCTAGTGGCTTGGCCCCGGGGTACGAGCAGTACTTC. Its protein product is CASGLAPGYEQYF. Using reference TRBV12-5 and TRBJ2-7 for the parts outside the CDR3, the full variable domain is DARVTQTPRHKVTEMGQEVTMRCQPILGHNTVFWYRQTMMQGLELLAYFRNRAPLDDSGMPKDRFSAEMPDATLATLKIQPSEPRDSAVYFCASGLAPGYEQYFGPGTRLTVT.

This clonotype was seen repeatedly, ten times or more. The chain recombines TRBV28 with TRBJ2-5; 13 bases are a match to TRBD2. In germline, CDR1 is MDHEN, CDR2 SYDVKM. The V segment lost 8 bases and the J segment 7 bases; nucleotides outside the gene matches: 19. The CDR3 sequence is 18 residues long. CDR3 amino acids: CASRMPRRLAGGVLTQYF. CDR3 bases: TGTGCCAGCCGAATGCCCCGAAGACTAGCGGGAGGAGTCCTGACCCAGTACTTC.

This clonotype was detected only a few times. This chain uses TRBV5-1 with TRBJ2-1; 9 nucleotides align to TRBD2. The CDR3 length is 16 residues. CDR1 is SGHRS and CDR2 is YFSETQ in the germline V gene. V gave up 0 bases and J gave up 3 bases; unmatched junction bases: 4. For the CDR3, the DNA is TGCGCCAGCAGCTTGGTTCTAGCGGGGAGCTACAATGAGCAGTTCTTC. As protein: CASSLVLAGSYNEQFF.

This clonotype was detected only a few times. CDR3 loop: CASSVHRGLDTQYF. CDR3 nucleotide sequence: TGTGCCAGTAGTGTCCACAGGGGGCTAGATACGCAGTATTTT. The chain carries TRBV19 and TRBJ2-3; 9 bases match TRBD1. The CDR3 consists of 14 residues. After removal of 5 bases from V and 5 bases from J, the junction contained 5 bases not matched to a gene. Germline values: CDR1 LNHDA, CDR2 SQIVND (reference sequence).

This clonotype was detected ten times or more. The chain combines TRBV6-5 with TRBJ1-1; D is ambiguous. Germline V CDR1 and CDR2: MNHEY, SVGAGI. V was pared by 3 bases and J by 6 bases, with 17 bases between. The CDR3 covers 15 residues. The CDR3 loop reads CASSYHGPHLAEAFF. The DNA of the CDR3 is TGTGCCAGCAGTTATCATGGACCCCACCTTGCTGAAGCTTTCTTT.

With regard to this clonotype: This likely traces to a read error, being one base from a far larger clone. V usage is TRBV11-2 and J usage is TRBJ2-1; possibly TRBD2 for D (5 bases). Germline assignment: CDR1 SGHAT and CDR2 FQNNGV. The CDR3 is made up of 16 amino acids. CDR3 in amino acids: CASSLDLDRKRETLYF. CDR3 DNA: TGTGCCAGCAGCTTAGATCTCGATAGAAAGAGGGAGACCCTGTACTTC.

With regard to this clonotype: A read error may explain this, as a much larger clone is one base away. This sequence joins TRBV6-1 and TRBJ2-7; TRBD2 aligns across 8 bases. The CDR3 consists of 14 residues. Germline V CDR1 and CDR2: MNHNS, SASEGT. CDR3 nucleotides: TGTGCCATCAGTGAAGGGACTAGGGTCTACGAGCAGCACTTC. Amino acid sequence: CAISEGTRVYEQHF.

Ten or more counts support this clonotype. The rearrangement uses TRBV4-3 and TRBJ1-1; D is undetermined. Germline loops: CDR1 LGHNA, CDR2 YSLEER. This CDR3 is 15 amino acids long. V dropped 1 base and J dropped 3 bases, with 12 bases sitting between them. CDR3 in amino acids: CASSQASVSYTEAFF. The CDR3 DNA sequence: TGCGCCAGCAGCCAAGCGTCCGTTTCGTACACTGAAGCTTTCTTT.

This clonotype has only a few counts. The rearrangement joins TRBV19 to TRBJ2-1; 13 bases align to TRBD2. The CDR3 covers 16 residues. Germline V gene data show CDR1 as LNHDA and CDR2 as SQIVND (reference sequence). V lost 3 bases and J lost 7; bases outside the gene matches: 6. The DNA for the CDR3 is TGTGCCAGTAGTATCTACACGGGACTAGCGGGAAATGAGCAGTTCTTC. It specifies CASSIYTGLAGNEQFF.

This clonotype was counted a few times. V and J are TRBV7-9 and TRBJ1-3, with D hard to call. This CDR3 is 15 amino acids long. The germline CDR1 and CDR2 sequences are SEHNR and FQNEAQ (reference sequence). V lost 5 bases and J lost 0, with 11 bases in between. The DNA for the CDR3 is TGTGCCAGCAGCCCCATTGAGGGCTCTGGAAACACCATATATTTT. Translated: CASSPIEGSGNTIYF.

The chain carries TRBV7-2 and TRBJ1-3; D call uncertain. The V end was cut by 5 bases, the J end by 0 bases, with 11 bases between. Germline V gene sequence: CDR1 SGHTA, CDR2 FQGNSA. This CDR3 comprises 15 residues. The CDR3 DNA sequence: TGTGCCAGCAGCCTCATGTCCCACTCTGGAAACACCATATATTTT. Translated, it gives CASSLMSHSGNTIYF.

This clonotype appeared many times. The gene calls are TRBV6-1 and TRBJ2-3; D is unclear. V lost 5 bases and J lost 4, with 13 bases in between. This CDR3 contains 14 residues. Per the germline V gene, CDR1 is MNHNS and CDR2 is SASEGT. The CDR3 spells CASSPPSGADTQYF. The CDR3 DNA is TGTGCCAGCAGTCCCCCGTCGGGCGCAGATACGCAGTATTTT.

This clonotype was counted ten times or more. This chain links TRBV15 with TRBJ2-1; 10 positions agree with TRBD2. Trimming at V came to 2 bases and at J to 7 bases, leaving 8 bases not matched to a gene. This CDR3 contains 16 residues. Germline assignment: CDR1 LNHNV and CDR2 YYDKDF (reference sequence). DNA for the CDR3: TGTGCCACCAGCAGAACCCTAGCGGGAGTTTGGAATGAGCAGTTCTTC. It encodes CATSRTLAGVWNEQFF. Variable domain in full (rest from reference TRBV15 and TRBJ2-1): DAMVIQNPRYQVTQFGKPVTLSCSQTLNHNVMYWYQQKSSQAPKLLFHYYDKDFNNEADTPDNFQSRRPNTSFCFLDIRSPGLGDTAMYLCATSRTLAGVWNEQFFGPGTRLTVL.

V and J are TRBV10-1 and TRBJ1-5; D uncertain. This CDR3 region has 14 residues. V was cut by 6 bases and J by 2 bases, with 11 bases left in between. Germline assignment: CDR1 WNHNN and CDR2 SYGVQD (reference sequence). Here the CDR3 reads CASRPDEGNQPQHF. The CDR3 coding sequence is TGCGCCAGCAGACCCGACGAGGGCAATCAGCCCCAGCATTTT.

In its sample, this clonotype was seen many times. The genes are TRBV11-2 and TRBJ2-7; no firm D call. The CDR3 is 11 amino acids. Trimming removed 8 bases at V and 1 base at J, with 6 bases between. From germline, CDR1 is SGHAT and CDR2 FQNNGV. The CDR3 reads CASEMSYEQYF. The CDR3, as DNA: TGTGCCAGCGAAATGTCCTACGAGCAGTACTTC.

This clonotype has more than one count but fewer than ten. The chain uses TRBV20-1 and TRBJ2-7, with TRBD2 matching over 7 bases. The length of the CDR3 is 16 residues. Germline V gene lookup returns CDR1 DFQATT and CDR2 SNEGSKA (reference sequence). The V and J ends lost 3 bases and 3 bases, in that order; junction bases with no gene match: 14. The CDR3 is CSARTHGAGNNYEQYF. Here the CDR3 DNA reads TGCAGTGCTAGGACCCACGGAGCGGGAAACAACTACGAGCAGTACTTC.

This clonotype was picked up many times. The chain uses TRBV15 and TRBJ2-1, with 7 bases fitting TRBD2. The V and J ends lost 0 bases and 2 bases, in that order; junction bases with no gene match: 7. CDR1 and CDR2 from the germline V gene are LNHNV and YYDKDF (reference sequence). CDR3 size: 17 residues. CDR3 in amino acids: CATSRDPREGPYNEQFF. In DNA, the CDR3 is TGTGCCACCAGCAGAGATCCCAGGGAGGGGCCCTACAATGAGCAGTTCTTC.

This clonotype came up a few times. V usage is TRBV15 and J usage is TRBJ1-1, with D unclear. The CDR3 has 14 residues. Trimming left V 1 base short and J 0 bases short, with 6 bases between. Germline lookup yields CDR1 LNHNV and CDR2 YYDKDF (reference sequence). The CDR3 region is CATSRVSMNTEAFF. As DNA, the CDR3 is TGTGCCACCAGCAGAGTGAGTATGAACACTGAAGCTTTCTTT.

The chain combines TRBV5-1 with TRBJ1-6, with 10 bases identical to TRBD1. Germline assignment: CDR1 SGHRS and CDR2 YFSETQ. Germline trimming cut 4 bases from V and 7 bases from J; bases unmatched to any gene: 8. The CDR3 is made up of 16 amino acids. CDR3 amino acids: CASSVIPGQGNSPLHF. CDR3 DNA sequence: TGCGCCAGCAGCGTGATTCCGGGACAGGGGAATTCACCCCTCCACTTT.

This clonotype showed up many times. V usage is TRBV6-1 and J usage is TRBJ1-3; D remains ambiguous. V lost 4 bases and J lost 4, with 8 bases in between. The germline CDR1 and CDR2 sequences are MNHNS and SASEGT. The CDR3 length is 13 residues. The CDR3 bases are TGTGCCAGCAGTGGACTGTCGGGAAACACCATATATTTT. This sequence encodes CASSGLSGNTIYF.

CDR3 nucleotides: TGTGCCATCCTCAAGTGGGTCCCGGTAGAGACCCAGTACTTC. Its translation: CAILKWVPVETQYF. V usage is TRBV7-2 and J usage is TRBJ2-5; D remains unclear. V was pared by 10 bases and J by 4 bases, with 19 bases between. CDR1 is SGHTA and CDR2 is FQGNSA in the germline V gene. The CDR3 loop spans 14 amino acids.